The 30 T cell receptor beta chains listed next were all sequenced from one sample in a study of cytomegalovirus exposure and HLA in healthy donors (dated by TCRdb to the late 2010s). The library was built by means of the immunoSEQ multiplex PCR assay. TCRdb limited this immuneACCESS table to in-frame rearrangements with V and J called. A share of clones is missing; checked studies link under half to unresolved V genes, and the rest is unexplained. In this sample the table shows around 190,000 clones, more than 70% of which occur a single time. The leading ten clones occupy more than 1.1% of the sample. The sequencing input was PBMCs. These receptor sequences come from a woman in her late teens or twenties in good health and CMV-seronegative.

Only a few counts were recorded for this clone. Other DNA sequences of this sample code for an identical CDR3. This chain links TRBV5-6 with TRBJ2-5, with a tentative D call TRBD1 (5 bases). The CDR3 runs 13 residues. V was trimmed by 0 bases and J by 2 bases, leaving 5 bases between them. Germline V gives CDR1 SGHDT, CDR2 YYEEEE. CDR3 coding DNA: TGTGCCAGCAGCTTGGGACAGCAAGAGACCCAGTACTTC. It specifies CASSLGQQETQYF.

The CDR3 reads CASSLPGTSGTYEQYF. For the CDR3, the DNA is TGTGCCAGCAGCCTCCCCGGGACTAGCGGGACCTACGAGCAGTACTTC. V usage is TRBV5-4 and J usage is TRBJ2-7, with 13 bases aligning to TRBD2. CDR3 length: 16 residues. V lost 4 bases and J lost 2; bases outside the gene matches: 6. Germline-derived CDR1 and CDR2 are SGHNT and YYREEE (reference sequence).

The chain combines TRBV5-1 with TRBJ2-7; 7 bases align to TRBD1. Losses at the gene ends were 4 bases for V and 9 bases for J; bases not matched to a gene: 25. The CDR3 runs 18 residues. The germline V gene encodes CDR1 SGHRS and CDR2 YFSETQ. The CDR3 reads CASSPLGTENTESVSQYF. The CDR3 DNA reads TGCGCCAGCAGCCCGTTGGGGACAGAAAACACGGAGAGCGTGTCGCAGTACTTC. Based on the CDR3 plus reference TRBV5-1 and TRBJ2-7, the full variable domain is KAGVTQTPRYLIKTRGQQVTLSCSPISGHRSVSWYQQTPGQGLQFLFEYFSETQRNKGNFPGRFSGRQFSNSRSEMNVSTLELGDSALYLCASSPLGTENTESVSQYFGPGTRLTVT.

This clone was seen a few times. The V call is TRBV5-4, the J call TRBJ2-7; D perhaps matches TRBD1 (6 bases). Germline CDR1 reads SGHNT; CDR2 reads YYREEE (reference sequence). V lost 3 bases to trimming and J lost 0 bases, with 13 bases between them. This CDR3 is 15 amino acids long. CDR3 nucleotides: TGTGCCAGCAGCTCCGGGACAACCGTCTCCTACGAGCAGTACTTC. The encoded protein is CASSSGTTVSYEQYF.

V and J are TRBV18 and TRBJ1-4, with D possibly matching TRBD1 (6 bases). Trimming took off 10 bases at V and 3 bases at J, with 12 bases between the two ends. The germline CDR1 and CDR2 sequences are KGHSH and LQKENI. The CDR3 covers 13 residues. CDR3 nucleotide sequence: TGTGCCACCGCCGGACAGTCTAATGAAAAACTGTTTTTT. Translating gives CATAGQSNEKLFF.

The chain couples TRBV10-3 to TRBJ2-6, with D unresolved. The germline CDR1 and CDR2 sequences are ENHRY and SYGVKD. This CDR3 is built from 16 residues. Trimming shortened V by 0 bases and J by 0 bases, and 6 bases separated the two germline ends. Written as DNA, the CDR3 is TGTGCCATCAGTGAGTCGCGGTCCTCTGGGGCCAACGTCCTGACTTTC. This gives the protein CAISESRSSGANVLTF.

J is TRBJ2-2 and V is TRBV5-1; a weak D match, TRBD2 (5 bases). CDR1 is SGHRS and CDR2 is YFSETQ in the germline V gene. The length of the CDR3 is 13 residues. V shed 2 bases and J shed 4 bases, with 6 bases lying between them. The CDR3 here is CASSFGGTGELFF. CDR3 nucleotide sequence: TGCGCCAGCAGCTTTGGAGGCACCGGGGAGCTGTTTTTT.

The rearrangement links TRBV7-9 to TRBJ2-7; 8 bases agree with TRBD1. The CDR3 has 13 amino acids. The V gene end was trimmed by 5 bases and the J gene end by 7 bases; junction bases not matched to a gene: 7. In germline, CDR1 is SEHNR, CDR2 FQNEAQ (reference sequence). CDR3 in amino acids: CASSPTGGGEQYF. The CDR3 DNA follows: TGTGCCAGCAGCCCAACAGGGGGTGGGGAGCAGTACTTC.

V usage is TRBV7-8 and J usage is TRBJ2-7; no definite D call. Germline CDR1 reads SGHVS; CDR2 reads FQNEAQ. The CDR3 contains 15 residues. Trimming pared 1 base from V and 3 bases from J, leaving 13 bases between. This chain's CDR3 is CASSLERLEYYEQYF. The CDR3, as DNA: TGTGCCAGCAGCTTAGAGAGACTGGAATACTACGAGCAGTACTTC.

This sequence joins TRBV23-1 and TRBJ2-2, with D maybe TRBD2 (5 bases). TRBV23-1 is an ORF, with its function uncertain. Trimming removed 8 bases from V and 8 bases from J, with 12 bases in between. The CDR3 runs to 12 residues. CDR3 in amino acids: CASYGWTGELFF. CDR3 in DNA: TGCGCCAGCTACGGGTGGACTGGGGAGCTGTTTTTT.

CDR3 DNA sequence: TGTGCCATCAGTGAGTGGACACCCCCGGGTGGCGAGCAGTACTTC. Protein: CAISEWTPPGGEQYF. The chain uses TRBV10-3 and TRBJ2-7; D might be TRBD1 (5 bases). The V and J ends lost 1 base and 6 bases respectively, with 16 bases between them. The CDR3 contains 15 residues. Germline CDR1 is ENHRY and CDR2 is SYGVKD.

The chain uses TRBV10-3 and TRBJ1-2; D ambiguous. From germline, CDR1 is ENHRY and CDR2 SYGVKD. The CDR3 has 14 amino acids. The V end lost 2 bases, the J end lost 4 bases, and 11 bases lay between the germline ends. The DNA for the CDR3 is TGTGCCATCAGTGAGGAGAGCTCGGGCTATGGCTACACCTTC. This codes for CAISEESSGYGYTF.

V and J are TRBV29-1 and TRBJ2-7; the match to TRBD1 covers 7 bases. Germline V gene data show CDR1 as SQVTM and CDR2 as ANQGSEA. The V segment lost 2 bases and the J segment 3 bases; nucleotides outside the gene matches: 7. The CDR3 is 14 residues long. Here the CDR3 DNA reads TGCAGCGTTGAACTGAGGGGGCGCGTCTACGAGCAGTACTTC. Translation: CSVELRGRVYEQYF.

This chain uses TRBV4-1 with TRBJ2-2, with D maybe TRBD1 (5 bases). Germline V gives CDR1 MGHRA, CDR2 YSYEKL. V was shortened by 0 bases and J by 4 bases, with 9 bases between the two germline ends. This CDR3 has 15 amino acids. For the CDR3, the DNA is TGCGCCAGCAGCCAAGAAGGGGCCGCCACCGGGGAGCTGTTTTTT. This encodes CASSQEGAATGELFF.

The J gene is TRBJ1-1, the V gene TRBV7-9; no firm D call. Germline CDR1 and CDR2: SEHNR and FQNEAQ (reference sequence). The CDR3 length is 15 residues. Trimming removed 6 bases at V and 6 bases at J, with 20 bases between. The CDR3 region is CASSTRGVAEAEAFF. DNA for the CDR3: TGTGCCAGCAGTACAAGAGGAGTAGCTGAGGCTGAAGCTTTCTTT.

V and J are TRBV19 and TRBJ1-1; D unclear. The CDR3 runs 14 residues. The germline V gene has CDR1 LNHDA and CDR2 SQIVND (reference sequence). Between the trimmed V and J ends, which lost 6 bases and 0 bases, there was a span of 11 bases. The CDR3, as DNA: TGTGCCAGTAGCGTTACATCCGTGAACACTGAAGCTTTCTTT. Amino acid sequence: CASSVTSVNTEAFF.

V usage is TRBV11-2 and J usage is TRBJ2-3, with TRBD1 matching over 7 bases. With V trimmed by 3 bases and J by 2 bases, 5 bases remained unmatched. The germline V gene has CDR1 SGHAT and CDR2 FQNNGV. The CDR3 runs to 15 residues. The CDR3 here is CASSLGDRNTDTQYF. The CDR3 DNA follows: TGTGCCAGCAGCTTGGGGGACAGAAACACAGATACGCAGTATTTT.

The chain links TRBV27 to TRBJ1-1, with D possibly TRBD1 on 5 matching bases. The CDR3 runs to 15 residues. Per the germline V gene, CDR1 is MNHEY and CDR2 is SMNVEV (reference sequence). V was pared by 1 base and J by 0 bases, with 9 bases between. DNA for the CDR3: TGTGCCAGCAGTTTATACGGGGGAGTGAACACTGAAGCTTTCTTT. Translation: CASSLYGGVNTEAFF.

The chain recombines TRBV5-5 with TRBJ1-5; TRBD1 is a possible D gene (5 bases). The CDR3 is 17 residues long. Germline V gene data show CDR1 as SGHKS and CDR2 as YYEKEE (reference sequence). Deletions cut 2 bases from V and 2 bases from J, with 17 bases between. Here the CDR3 reads CASSFFLGDFGNQPQHF. DNA of the CDR3: TGTGCCAGCAGCTTTTTTTTAGGGGACTTTGGCAATCAGCCCCAGCATTTT.

The chain has TRBV6-5 and TRBJ2-2; 7 bases agree with TRBD2. CDR1 MNHEY and CDR2 SVGAGI come from the germline V gene. Unmatched junction bases numbered 6, after V lost 8 bases and J lost 6 bases. The CDR3 covers 13 residues. In DNA, the CDR3 is TGTGCCAGCTCGCGTGGGGGGGCCGGGGAGCTGTTTTTT. It codes for CASSRGGAGELFF.

The chain joins TRBV7-7 to TRBJ2-7, with TRBD1 matching 7 bases. The CDR3 covers 13 residues. Looked up from germline, CDR1 is SSHAT and CDR2 is FNYEAQ (reference sequence). J lost 3 bases, V lost 6 bases, and 5 bases had no gene match. The CDR3 is CASRGTVGYEQYF. DNA of the CDR3: TGTGCCAGCAGAGGGACAGTAGGCTACGAGCAGTACTTC.

V is TRBV4-1 and J is TRBJ2-7; possibly TRBD1 for D (6 bases). The CDR3 is 16 amino acids. The germline V gene encodes CDR1 MGHRA and CDR2 YSYEKL. V lost 0 bases and J 4 bases, leaving 16 bases between the germline ends. CDR3 sequence: CASSQEGHQVSYEQYF. The CDR3 DNA reads as TGCGCCAGCAGCCAAGAGGGACACCAGGTCTCATACGAGCAGTACTTC.

The V call is TRBV7-9, the J call TRBJ1-5; 8 bases map to TRBD1. V lost 6 bases, J lost 7 bases, and 5 bases stayed unmatched. This CDR3 has 13 amino acids. The germline V gene has CDR1 SEHNR and CDR2 FQNEAQ (reference sequence). CDR3 sequence (DNA): TGTGCCAGCAGAGGACAGGGAGGACAGCCCCAGCATTTT. As protein: CASRGQGGQPQHF.

This chain joins TRBV2 and TRBJ2-5; TRBD2 agrees at 10 bases. The germline gives CDR1 SNHLY, CDR2 FYNNEI. The CDR3 runs 16 residues. V was pared by 0 bases and J by 7 bases, with 8 bases of the junction left unmatched. This CDR3 reads CASSEARAGGRGTQYF. CDR3 bases: TGTGCCAGCAGTGAAGCTCGAGCGGGGGGGCGTGGGACCCAGTACTTC.

The V call is TRBV13, the J call TRBJ1-3; a weak D match, TRBD1 (6 bases). From germline, CDR1 is PRHDT and CDR2 FYEKMQ (reference sequence). The CDR3 sequence is 18 residues long. The V gene lost 4 bases and the J gene lost 6 bases, with 25 bases spanning the gap. CDR3 amino acids: CASSSRIFNREHENTIYF. CDR3 sequence (DNA): TGTGCCAGCAGCTCCAGGATTTTTAACAGGGAGCATGAAAACACCATATATTTT.

The rearrangement joins TRBV5-1 to TRBJ2-3; TRBD2 is a possible D gene (6 bases). The CDR3 spans 13 residues. The V gene's germline CDR1 is SGHRS and CDR2 YFSETQ. Trimming took 4 bases from V and 6 from J, leaving 12 bases between them. CDR3 bases: TGCGCCAGCAGCGCGGGAAGGGGCGATACGCAGTATTTT. Its protein is CASSAGRGDTQYF.

The chain uses TRBV7-9 and TRBJ2-1; D gene unclear. Per the germline V gene, CDR1 is SEHNR and CDR2 is FQNEAQ (reference sequence). V was clipped by 5 bases and J by 3 bases, with 8 bases between them. The CDR3 length is 13 residues. The CDR3 nucleotides are TGTGCCAGCAGCCCGCGGAACTACAATGAGCAGTTCTTC. As protein: CASSPRNYNEQFF.

V usage is TRBV6-1 and J usage is TRBJ1-3; the D gene is possibly TRBD1 (5 bases). Germline CDR1 MNHNS, CDR2 SASEGT. Trimming removed 5 bases from V and 0 bases from J, with 11 bases in between. The CDR3 runs to 15 residues. CDR3 loop: CASSINRSSGNTIYF. The CDR3 nucleotides are TGTGCCAGCAGTATAAACAGGAGCTCTGGAAACACCATATATTTT.

This chain links TRBV7-9 with TRBJ1-1, with 8 bases fitting TRBD1. The trim removed 5 bases at V and 8 bases at J, leaving 13 bases unmatched. The CDR3 covers 15 residues. CDR1 and CDR2 from the germline V gene are SEHNR and FQNEAQ (reference sequence). The CDR3: CASSPLTGGKVEAFF. CDR3 nucleotides: TGTGCCAGCAGCCCGCTCACAGGGGGAAAAGTCGAAGCTTTCTTT.

This clone was detected once. This chain uses TRBV10-2 with TRBJ2-2; 9 bases fit TRBD1. CDR3 length equals 16 residues. Germline lookup yields CDR1 WSHSY and CDR2 SAAADI. Germline trimming cut 4 bases from V and 1 base from J; bases unmatched to any gene: 4. The CDR3 DNA follows: TGCGCCAGCAGTGCCACGGACAGGGGGAACACCGGGGAGCTGTTTTTT. This encodes CASSATDRGNTGELFF.